The entry below describes one TCR beta chain. This receptor's antigen is unknown. No quality values exist for individual bases; no much larger clone is one base distant. The record originates from a study of T cell responses to AZD1222 COVID-19 vaccine (dated by TCRdb to 2020 to 2023). Notes on the research overall: AZD1222 recipients whose second dose came at about 4 weeks and those whose second dose came at about 12 weeks were combined into one group, since spike-specific TCR depth and breadth did not differ between the two schedules. A total of 230 to 250 trial participants underwent TCR sequencing, of whom some 210 received two doses of AZD1222 and some 25 received two doses of the MenACWY control vaccine. Enrollment into the trials was organized by age into subgroups of 18-55, 56-69 and 70-plus years, and those subgroups contained roughly 150, 30 and 60 TCR-sequenced participants, respectively.

The CDR3 regions of human TCRbeta chains were subjected to immunosequencing. For the original study's pipeline: TCRs in the repertoires were compared against a reference library of SARS-CoV-2-specific TCRs that had been generated with the MIRA antigen-specificity platform. Breadth was defined as the fraction of unique TCRs that were SARS-CoV-2-associated. Depth was defined as the fraction of total T cells that were SARS-CoV-2-associated. Using the MIRA data, each spike-specific TCR was mapped to the spike region that the TCR reacts to and placed in a CD4 or CD8 class. Log10-transformed breadth and depth values were compared by one-way ANOVA with Sidak's multiple comparisons tests. What TCRdb holds here is the immuneACCESS table cut down to in-frame rearrangements. Part of the clones is not present; checked against another copy, under half of the missing clones reflect an unresolved V gene, and the others are unexplained. The V and J calls and clone size were taken over from that table, and D and trimming were inferred from the DNA. The sample records about 150,000 clones, under 95% of which are singletons. The top ten clones comprise approximately 17% of the sample.

According to the study, the label for this sample's time point signals: baseline before first vaccination. Vaccinee samples came from UK trials COV001 and COV002, including a single-blind randomized controlled phase 2/3 trial of AZD1222 (ChAdOx1 nCoV-19) in healthy adults. Trial participant PBMC samples were collected at day 0 and day 28 after the second dose for TCRbeta chain sequencing. Study-wide conclusions, independent of this receptor: Most participants were white British and females outnumbered males, and the authors suggested that clonal diversity may have been underestimated. Nearly half of unique spike-specific TCRs reportedly recognized epitopes outside regions mutated in the B.1.351 and B.1.1.7 variants. Conclusions about previously exposed vaccinees are limited, since just five or six AZD1222 recipients were seropositive for SARS-CoV-2 at baseline. Spike-specific TCR breadth and depth rose significantly after two AZD1222 doses compared with day 0 and with MenACWY recipients. Because no day 14 peak-response samples were available, the repertoires could be characterized only after the peak T cell response. CD4 TCRs associated with the vaccine covered the entire spike protein, and the dominant responses were in regions 160-218 and 743-854. In the small 56-69-year group, the increase in depth fell short of significance, most likely because of low power.

The TCR originated in an adult in good health. The sequencing here drew on peripheral blood, taken on day 0 of AZD1222 vaccination.

The CDR3 corresponds to CASSYSQGFREKLFF. The DNA reads as follows: TGTGCCAGCAGTTACTCTCAGGGTTTCAGGGAAAAACTGTTTTTT. The V and J segments used are TRBV6-6 and TRBJ1-4; TRBD1 could be the D gene, as 5 bases match. Taken from the germline V gene (reference sequence), the CDR1 and CDR2 loops are MNHNY and SVGAGI. The CDR3 measures 15 amino acids from cysteine to phenylalanine. Only the CDR3 portion is preserved as DNA: 45 bases, with reading frame beginning at the first base. The V and J ends are trimmed by 0 bases and 8 bases, leaving 13 bases between them.